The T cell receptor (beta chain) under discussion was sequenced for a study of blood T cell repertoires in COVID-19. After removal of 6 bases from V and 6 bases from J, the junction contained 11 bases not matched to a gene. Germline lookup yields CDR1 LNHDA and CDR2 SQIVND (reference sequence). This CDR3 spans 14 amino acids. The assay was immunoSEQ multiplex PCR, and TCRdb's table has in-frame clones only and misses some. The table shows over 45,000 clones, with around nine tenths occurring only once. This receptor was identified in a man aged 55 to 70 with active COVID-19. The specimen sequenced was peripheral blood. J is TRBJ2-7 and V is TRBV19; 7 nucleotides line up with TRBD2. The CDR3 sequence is CASRTTSAATEQYF. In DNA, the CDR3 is TGTGCCAGTAGGACTACTAGCGCTGCCACCGAGCAGTACTTC.